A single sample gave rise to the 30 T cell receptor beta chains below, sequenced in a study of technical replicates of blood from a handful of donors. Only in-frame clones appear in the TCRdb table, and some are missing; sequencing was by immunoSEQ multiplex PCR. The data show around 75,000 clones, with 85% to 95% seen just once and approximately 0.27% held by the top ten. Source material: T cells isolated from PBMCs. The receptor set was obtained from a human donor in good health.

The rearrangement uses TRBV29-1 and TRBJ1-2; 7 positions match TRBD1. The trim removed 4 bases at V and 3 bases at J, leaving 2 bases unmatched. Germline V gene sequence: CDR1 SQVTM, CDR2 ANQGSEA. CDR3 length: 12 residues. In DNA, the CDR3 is TGCAGCGTTGGTGACAGGGACTATGGCTACACCTTC. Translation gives CSVGDRDYGYTF. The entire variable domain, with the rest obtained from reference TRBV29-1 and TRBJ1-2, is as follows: SAVISQKPSRDICQRGTSLTIQCQVDSQVTMMFWYRQQPGQSLTLIATANQGSEATYESGFVIDKFPISRPNLTFSTLTVSNMSPEDSSIYLCSVGDRDYGYTFGSGTRLTVV.

CDR3 loop: CAISNRDRGYEQYF. As DNA, the CDR3 is TGTGCCATCAGTAACCGGGACAGGGGCTACGAGCAGTACTTC. J is TRBJ2-7 and V is TRBV10-3, with TRBD1 matching over 10 bases. The CDR3 spans 14 residues. Losses at the gene ends were 5 bases for V and 3 bases for J; bases not matched to a gene: 4. The germline V gene encodes CDR1 ENHRY and CDR2 SYGVKD.

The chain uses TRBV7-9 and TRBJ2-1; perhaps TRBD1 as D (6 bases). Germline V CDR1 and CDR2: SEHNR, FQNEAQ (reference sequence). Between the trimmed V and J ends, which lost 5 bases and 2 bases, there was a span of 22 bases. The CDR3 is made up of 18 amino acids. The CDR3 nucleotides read TGTGCCAGCAGCCCCGTAGAGCCTGTGGCAGGGGCCTACAATGAGCAGTTCTTC. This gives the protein CASSPVEPVAGAYNEQFF.

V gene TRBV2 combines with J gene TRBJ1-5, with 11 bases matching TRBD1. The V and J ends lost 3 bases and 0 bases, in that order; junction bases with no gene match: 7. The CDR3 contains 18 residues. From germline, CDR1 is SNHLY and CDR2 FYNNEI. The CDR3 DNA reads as TGTGCCAGCAGTGAGGGACAGGGGGGACCTTATAGCAATCAGCCCCAGCATTTT. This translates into CASSEGQGGPYSNQPQHF.

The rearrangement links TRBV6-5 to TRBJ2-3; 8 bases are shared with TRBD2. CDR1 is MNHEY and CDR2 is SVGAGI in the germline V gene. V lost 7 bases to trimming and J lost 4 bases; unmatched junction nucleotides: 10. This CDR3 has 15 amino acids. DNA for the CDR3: TGTGCCAGCAAACCCGGGGGGGCGTCTCCAGATACGCAGTATTTT. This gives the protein CASKPGGASPDTQYF.

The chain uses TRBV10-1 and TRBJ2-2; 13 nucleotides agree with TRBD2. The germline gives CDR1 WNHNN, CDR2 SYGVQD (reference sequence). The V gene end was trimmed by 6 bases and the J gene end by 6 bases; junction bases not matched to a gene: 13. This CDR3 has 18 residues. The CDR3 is CASSGVTSGRSLAGELFF. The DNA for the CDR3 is TGCGCCAGCAGCGGTGTGACTAGCGGGAGGTCTCTGGCCGGGGAGCTGTTTTTT.

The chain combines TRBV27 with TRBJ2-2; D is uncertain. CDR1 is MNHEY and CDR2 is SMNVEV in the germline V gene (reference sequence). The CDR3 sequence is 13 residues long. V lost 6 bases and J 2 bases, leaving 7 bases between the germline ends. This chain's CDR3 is CASRPVNTGELFF. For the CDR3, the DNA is TGTGCCAGCAGACCAGTAAACACCGGGGAGCTGTTTTTT.

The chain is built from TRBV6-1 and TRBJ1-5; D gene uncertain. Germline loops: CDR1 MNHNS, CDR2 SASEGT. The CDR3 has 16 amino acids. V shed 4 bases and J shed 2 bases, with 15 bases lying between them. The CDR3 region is CASSGYPPRGNQPQHF. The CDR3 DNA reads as TGTGCCAGCAGTGGTTATCCTCCGAGGGGCAATCAGCCCCAGCATTTT.

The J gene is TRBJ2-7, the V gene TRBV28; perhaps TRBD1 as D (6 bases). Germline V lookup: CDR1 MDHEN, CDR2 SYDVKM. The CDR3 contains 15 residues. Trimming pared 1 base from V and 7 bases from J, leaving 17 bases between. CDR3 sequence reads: CASSLSTGPLREQYF. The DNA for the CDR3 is TGTGCCAGCAGTTTATCAACAGGGCCTCTACGAGAGCAGTACTTC.

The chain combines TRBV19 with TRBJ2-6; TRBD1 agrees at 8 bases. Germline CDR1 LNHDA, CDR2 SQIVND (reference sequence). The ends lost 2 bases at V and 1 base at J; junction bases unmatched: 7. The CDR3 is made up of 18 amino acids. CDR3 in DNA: TGTGCCAGTAGTATATCTGGACAGGGAGAGTCTGGGGCCAACGTCCTGACTTTC. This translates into CASSISGQGESGANVLTF.

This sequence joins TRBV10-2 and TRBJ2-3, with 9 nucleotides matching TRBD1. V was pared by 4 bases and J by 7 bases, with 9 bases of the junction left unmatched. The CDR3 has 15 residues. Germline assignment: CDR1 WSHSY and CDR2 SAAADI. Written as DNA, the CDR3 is TGCGCCAGCAGTGGGAGGGGGGACAGGGCATATACGCAGTATTTT. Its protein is CASSGRGDRAYTQYF.

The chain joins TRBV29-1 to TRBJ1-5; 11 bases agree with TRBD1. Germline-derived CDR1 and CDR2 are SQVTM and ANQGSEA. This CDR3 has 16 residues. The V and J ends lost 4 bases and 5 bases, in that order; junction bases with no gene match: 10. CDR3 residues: CSVARGTGGPDQPQHF. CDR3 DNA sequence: TGCAGCGTTGCACGGGGGACAGGGGGTCCCGATCAGCCCCAGCATTTT.

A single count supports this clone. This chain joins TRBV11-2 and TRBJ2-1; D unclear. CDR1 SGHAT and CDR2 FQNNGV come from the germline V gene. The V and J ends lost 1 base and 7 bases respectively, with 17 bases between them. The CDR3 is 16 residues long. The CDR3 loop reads CASSLGLQRGFNEQFF. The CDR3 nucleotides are TGTGCCAGCAGCTTAGGTTTGCAGAGAGGATTTAATGAGCAGTTCTTC.

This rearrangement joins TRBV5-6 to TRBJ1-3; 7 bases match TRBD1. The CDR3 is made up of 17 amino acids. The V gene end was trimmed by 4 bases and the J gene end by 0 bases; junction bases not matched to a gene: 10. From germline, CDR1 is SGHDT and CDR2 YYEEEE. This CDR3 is CASSGGTAIISGNTIYF. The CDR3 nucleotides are TGTGCCAGCAGCGGAGGGACAGCCATAATCTCTGGAAACACCATATATTTT.

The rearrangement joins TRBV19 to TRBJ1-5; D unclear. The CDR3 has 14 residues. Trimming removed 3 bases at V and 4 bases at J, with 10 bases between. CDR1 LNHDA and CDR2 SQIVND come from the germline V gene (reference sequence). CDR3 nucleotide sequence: TGTGCCAGTAGTATTCCCGGGTTGAATCAGCCCCAGCATTTT. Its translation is CASSIPGLNQPQHF.

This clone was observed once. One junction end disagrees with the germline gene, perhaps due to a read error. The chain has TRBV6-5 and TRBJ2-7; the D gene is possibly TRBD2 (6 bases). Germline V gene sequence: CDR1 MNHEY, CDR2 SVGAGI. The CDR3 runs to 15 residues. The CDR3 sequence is CASIYYGGAQSEQYF. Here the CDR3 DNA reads TGTGCCAGCATTTACTACGGGGGAGCTCAGAGCGAGCAGTACTTC.

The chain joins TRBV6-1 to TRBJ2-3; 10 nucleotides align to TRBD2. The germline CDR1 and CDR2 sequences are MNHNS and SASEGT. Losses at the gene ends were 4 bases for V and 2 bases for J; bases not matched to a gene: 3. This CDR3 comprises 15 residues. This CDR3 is CASSGLAGITDTQYF. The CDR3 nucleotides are TGTGCCAGCAGTGGACTAGCGGGTATCACAGATACGCAGTATTTT.

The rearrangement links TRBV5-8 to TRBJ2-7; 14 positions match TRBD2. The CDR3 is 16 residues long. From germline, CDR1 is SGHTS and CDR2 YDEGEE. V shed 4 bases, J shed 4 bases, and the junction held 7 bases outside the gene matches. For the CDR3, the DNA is TGTGCCAGCAGCGAAAGGACTAGCGGGAGGTCGTACGAGCAGTACTTC. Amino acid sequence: CASSERTSGRSYEQYF.

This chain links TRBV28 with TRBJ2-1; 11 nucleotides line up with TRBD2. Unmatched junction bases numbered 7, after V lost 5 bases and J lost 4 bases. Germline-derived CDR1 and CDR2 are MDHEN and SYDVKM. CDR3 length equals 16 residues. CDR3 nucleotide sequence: TGTGCCAGCAGTCAATTAGTAGCGGGAGGGTACAATGAGCAGTTCTTC. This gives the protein CASSQLVAGGYNEQFF. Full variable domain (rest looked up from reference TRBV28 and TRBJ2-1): DVKVTQSSRYLVKRTGEKVFLECVQDMDHENMFWYRQDPGLGLRLIYFSYDVKMKEKGDIPEGYSVSREKKERFSLILESASTNQTSMYLCASSQLVAGGYNEQFFGPGTRLTVL.

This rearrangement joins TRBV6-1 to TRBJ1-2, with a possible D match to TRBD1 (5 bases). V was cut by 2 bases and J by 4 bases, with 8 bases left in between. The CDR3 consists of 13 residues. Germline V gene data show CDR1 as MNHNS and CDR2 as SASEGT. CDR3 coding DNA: TGTGCCAGCAGTGAATTGGGACTCTATGGCTACACCTTC. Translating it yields CASSELGLYGYTF.

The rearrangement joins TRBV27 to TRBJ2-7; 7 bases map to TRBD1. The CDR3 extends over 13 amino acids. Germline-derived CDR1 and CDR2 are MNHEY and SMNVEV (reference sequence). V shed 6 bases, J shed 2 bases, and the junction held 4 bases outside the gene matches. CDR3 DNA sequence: TGTGCCAGCAGCCTGGGGACAGCCTACGAGCAGTACTTC. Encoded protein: CASSLGTAYEQYF.

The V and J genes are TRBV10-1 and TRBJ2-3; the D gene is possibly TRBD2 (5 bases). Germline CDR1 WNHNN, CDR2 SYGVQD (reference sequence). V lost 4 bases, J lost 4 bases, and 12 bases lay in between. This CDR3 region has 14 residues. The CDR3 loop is CASSGGLVPDTQYF. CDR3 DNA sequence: TGCGCCAGCAGTGGAGGGTTGGTTCCAGATACGCAGTATTTT.

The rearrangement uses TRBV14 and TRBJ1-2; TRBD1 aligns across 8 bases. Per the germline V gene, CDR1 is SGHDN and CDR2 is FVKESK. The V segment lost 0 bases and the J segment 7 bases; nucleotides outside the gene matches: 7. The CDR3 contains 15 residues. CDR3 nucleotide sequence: TGTGCCAGCAGCCAAGATGTCCAGGGGGCCCGTGGCTACACCTTC. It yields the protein CASSQDVQGARGYTF.

The CDR3 loop is CASSPPRRGDTQYF. CDR3 nucleotides: TGTGCCAGCAGCCCTCCTAGGAGGGGAGATACGCAGTATTTT. The genes are TRBV7-8 and TRBJ2-3, with D possibly matching TRBD2 (6 bases). This CDR3 has 14 amino acids. The germline gives CDR1 SGHVS, CDR2 FQNEAQ. Trimming stripped 5 bases from V and 5 bases from J, with 14 bases between.

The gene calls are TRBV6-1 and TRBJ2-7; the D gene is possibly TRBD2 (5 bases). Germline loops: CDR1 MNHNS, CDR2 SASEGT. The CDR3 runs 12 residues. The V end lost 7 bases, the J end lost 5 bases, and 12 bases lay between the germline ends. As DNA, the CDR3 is TGTGCCAGCACCACTGGGAGCCACGAGCAGTACTTC. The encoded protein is CASTTGSHEQYF.

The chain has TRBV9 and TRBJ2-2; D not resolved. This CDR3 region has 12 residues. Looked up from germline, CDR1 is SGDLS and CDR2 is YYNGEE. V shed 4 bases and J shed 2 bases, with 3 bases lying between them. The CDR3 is CASSLNTGELFF. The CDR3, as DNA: TGTGCCAGCAGCCTCAACACCGGGGAGCTGTTTTTT.

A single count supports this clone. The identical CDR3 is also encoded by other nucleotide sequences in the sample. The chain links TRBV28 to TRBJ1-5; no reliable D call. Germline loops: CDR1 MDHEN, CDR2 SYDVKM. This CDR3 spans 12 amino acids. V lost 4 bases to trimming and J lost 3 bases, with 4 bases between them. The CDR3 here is CASSSVNQPQHF. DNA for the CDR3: TGTGCCAGCAGTTCCGTCAATCAGCCCCAGCATTTT.

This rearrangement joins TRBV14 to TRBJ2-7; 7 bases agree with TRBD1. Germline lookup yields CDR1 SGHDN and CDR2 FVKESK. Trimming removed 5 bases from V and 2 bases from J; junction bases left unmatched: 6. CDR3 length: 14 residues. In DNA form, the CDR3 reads TGTGCCAGCAGCGAGGCCGGGACAGCCTACGAGCAGTACTTC. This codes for CASSEAGTAYEQYF.

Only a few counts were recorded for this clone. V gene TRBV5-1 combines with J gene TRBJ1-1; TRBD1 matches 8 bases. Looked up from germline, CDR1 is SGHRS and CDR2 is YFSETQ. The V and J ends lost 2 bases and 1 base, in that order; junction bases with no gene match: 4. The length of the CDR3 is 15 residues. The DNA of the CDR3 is TGCGCCAGCAGCTTTCTGACAGGGGCGAACACTGAAGCTTTCTTT. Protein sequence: CASSFLTGANTEAFF.

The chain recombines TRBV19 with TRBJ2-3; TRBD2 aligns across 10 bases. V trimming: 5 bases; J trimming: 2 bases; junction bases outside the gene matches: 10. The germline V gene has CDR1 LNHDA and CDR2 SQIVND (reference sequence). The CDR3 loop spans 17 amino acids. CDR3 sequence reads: CASSPDLAGDNTDTQYF. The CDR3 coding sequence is TGTGCCAGTAGTCCAGATCTAGCGGGGGATAACACAGATACGCAGTATTTT.